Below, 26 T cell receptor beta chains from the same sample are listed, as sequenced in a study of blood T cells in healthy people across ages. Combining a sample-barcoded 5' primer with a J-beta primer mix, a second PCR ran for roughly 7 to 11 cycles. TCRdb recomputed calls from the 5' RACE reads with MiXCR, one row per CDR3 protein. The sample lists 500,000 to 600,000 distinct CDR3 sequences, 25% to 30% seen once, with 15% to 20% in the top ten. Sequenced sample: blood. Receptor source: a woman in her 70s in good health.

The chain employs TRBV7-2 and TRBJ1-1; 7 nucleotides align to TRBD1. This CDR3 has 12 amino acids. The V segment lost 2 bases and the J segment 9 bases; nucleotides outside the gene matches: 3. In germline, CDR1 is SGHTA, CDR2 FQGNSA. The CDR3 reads CASSLPTGKAFF. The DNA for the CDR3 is TGTGCCAGCAGCTTACCGACAGGGAAAGCTTTCTTT. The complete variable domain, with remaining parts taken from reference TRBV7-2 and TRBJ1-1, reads GAGVSQSPSNKVTEKGKDVELRCDPISGHTALYWYRQSLGQGLEFLIYFQGNSAPDKSGLPSDRFSAERTGGSVSTLTIQRTQQEDSAVYLCASSLPTGKAFFGQGTRLTVV.

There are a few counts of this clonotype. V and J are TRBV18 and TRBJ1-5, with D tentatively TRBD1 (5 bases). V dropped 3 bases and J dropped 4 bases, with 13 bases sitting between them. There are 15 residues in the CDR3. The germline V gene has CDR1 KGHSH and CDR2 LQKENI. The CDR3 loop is CASSPMGPVNQPQHF. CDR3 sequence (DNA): TGTGCCAGCTCACCTATGGGACCTGTAAATCAGCCCCAGCATTTT.

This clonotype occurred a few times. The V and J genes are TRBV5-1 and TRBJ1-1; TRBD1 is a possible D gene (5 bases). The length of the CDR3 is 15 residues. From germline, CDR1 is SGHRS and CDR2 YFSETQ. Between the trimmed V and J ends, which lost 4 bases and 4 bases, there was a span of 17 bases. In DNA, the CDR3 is TGCGCCAGCAGCCAGCAGACGGGGGTTAGCACTGAAGCTTTCTTT. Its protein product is CASSQQTGVSTEAFF.

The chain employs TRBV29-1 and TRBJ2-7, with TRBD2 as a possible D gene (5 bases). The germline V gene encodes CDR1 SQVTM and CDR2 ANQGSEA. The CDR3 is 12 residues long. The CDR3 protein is CSIREGGYEQYF. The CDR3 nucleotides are TGCAGTATACGGGAAGGAGGATACGAGCAGTACTTC.

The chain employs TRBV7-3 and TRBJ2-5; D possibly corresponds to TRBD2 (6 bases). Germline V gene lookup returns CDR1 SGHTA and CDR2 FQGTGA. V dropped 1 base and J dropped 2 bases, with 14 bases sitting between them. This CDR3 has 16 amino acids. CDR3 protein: CASSLRVGGVQETQYF. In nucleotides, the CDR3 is TGTGCCAGCAGCTTAAGGGTTGGCGGGGTTCAAGAGACCCAGTACTTC. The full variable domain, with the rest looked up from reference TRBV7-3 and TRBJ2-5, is GAGVSQTPSNKVTEKGKYVELRCDPISGHTALYWYRQSLGQGPEFLIYFQGTGAADDSGLPNDRFFAVRPEGSVSTLKIQRTERGDSAVYLCASSLRVGGVQETQYFGPGTRLLVL.

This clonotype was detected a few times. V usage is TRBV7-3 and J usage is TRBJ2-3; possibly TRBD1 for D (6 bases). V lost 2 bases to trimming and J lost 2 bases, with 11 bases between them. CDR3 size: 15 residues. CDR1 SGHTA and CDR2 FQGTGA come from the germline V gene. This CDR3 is CASSLGGGDTDTQYF. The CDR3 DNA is TGTGCCAGCAGCTTAGGGGGCGGAGACACAGATACGCAGTATTTT.

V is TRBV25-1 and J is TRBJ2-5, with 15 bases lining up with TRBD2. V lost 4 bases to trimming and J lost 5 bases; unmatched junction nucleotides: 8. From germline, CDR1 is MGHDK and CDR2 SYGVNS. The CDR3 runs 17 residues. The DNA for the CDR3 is TGTGCCAGCAGTGCCGGGACTAGCGGGGGGTTCAGGGAGACCCAGTACTTC. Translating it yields CASSAGTSGGFRETQYF.

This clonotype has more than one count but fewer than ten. CDR3 residues: CASSLDSGGLNEQFF. The CDR3 DNA sequence: TGCGCCAGCAGCTTGGATAGCGGGGGGCTCAATGAGCAGTTCTTC. The chain joins TRBV5-1 to TRBJ2-5; 10 nucleotides align to TRBD2. Near its end, the DNA agrees better with TRBJ2-1, so the J call may be wrong. The CDR3 extends over 15 amino acids. Germline CDR1 and CDR2: SGHRS and YFSETQ.

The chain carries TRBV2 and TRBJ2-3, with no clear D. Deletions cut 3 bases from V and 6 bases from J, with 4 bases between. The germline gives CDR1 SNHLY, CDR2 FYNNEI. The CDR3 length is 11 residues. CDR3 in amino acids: CASSEADTQYF. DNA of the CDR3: TGTGCCAGCAGTGAGGCGGATACGCAGTATTTT.

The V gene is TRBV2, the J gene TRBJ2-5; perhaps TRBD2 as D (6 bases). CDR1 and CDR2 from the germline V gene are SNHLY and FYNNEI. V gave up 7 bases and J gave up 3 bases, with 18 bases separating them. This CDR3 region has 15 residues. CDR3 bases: TGTGCCAGCACCTCCCGAGGGCGGGAAGAAGAGACCCAGTACTTC. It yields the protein CASTSRGREEETQYF.

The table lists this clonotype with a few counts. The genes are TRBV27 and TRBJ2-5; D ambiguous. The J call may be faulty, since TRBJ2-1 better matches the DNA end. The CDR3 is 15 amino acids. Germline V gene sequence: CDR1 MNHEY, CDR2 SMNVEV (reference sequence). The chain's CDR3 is CASSFDWGPDNEQFF. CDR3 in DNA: TGTGCCAGCAGTTTCGATTGGGGTCCCGATAATGAGCAGTTCTTC.

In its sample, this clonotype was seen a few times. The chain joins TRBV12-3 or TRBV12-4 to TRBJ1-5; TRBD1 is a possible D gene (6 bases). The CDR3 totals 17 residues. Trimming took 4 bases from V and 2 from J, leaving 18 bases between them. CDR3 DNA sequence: TGTGCCAGCAGTTCTCCCCTACAGGGTGTACGCAATCAGCCCCAGCATTTT. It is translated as CASSSPLQGVRNQPQHF.

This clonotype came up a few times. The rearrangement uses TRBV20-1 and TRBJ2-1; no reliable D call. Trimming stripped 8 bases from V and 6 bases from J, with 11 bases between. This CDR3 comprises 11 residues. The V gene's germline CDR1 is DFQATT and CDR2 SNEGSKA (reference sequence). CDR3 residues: CSSRSFNEQFF. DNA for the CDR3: TGCAGTTCCCGGTCGTTCAATGAGCAGTTCTTC.

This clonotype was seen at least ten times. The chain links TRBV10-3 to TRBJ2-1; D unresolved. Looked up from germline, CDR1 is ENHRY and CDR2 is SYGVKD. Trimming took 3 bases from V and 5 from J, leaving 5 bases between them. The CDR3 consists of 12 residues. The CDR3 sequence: CAISETNNEQFF. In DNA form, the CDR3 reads TGTGCCATCAGTGAAACCAACAATGAGCAGTTCTTC.

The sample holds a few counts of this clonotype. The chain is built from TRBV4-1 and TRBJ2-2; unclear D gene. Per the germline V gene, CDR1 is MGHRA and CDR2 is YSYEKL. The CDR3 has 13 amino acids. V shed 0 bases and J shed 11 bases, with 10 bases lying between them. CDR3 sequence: CASSQEFFGELFF. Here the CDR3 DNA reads TGCGCCAGCAGCCAAGAGTTTTTCGGAGAGCTGTTTTTT.

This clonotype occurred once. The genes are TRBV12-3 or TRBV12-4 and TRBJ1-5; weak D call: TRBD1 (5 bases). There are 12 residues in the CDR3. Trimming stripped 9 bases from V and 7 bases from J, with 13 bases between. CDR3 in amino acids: CASGTESQPQHF. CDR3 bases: TGTGCCAGTGGGACCGAATCCCAGCCCCAGCATTTT.

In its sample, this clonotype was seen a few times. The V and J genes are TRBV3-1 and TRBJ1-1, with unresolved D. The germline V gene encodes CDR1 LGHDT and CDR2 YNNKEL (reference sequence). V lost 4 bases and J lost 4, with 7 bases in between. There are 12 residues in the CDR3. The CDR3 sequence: CASSPEGTEAFF. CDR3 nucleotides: TGTGCCAGCAGCCCCGAGGGCACTGAAGCTTTCTTT.

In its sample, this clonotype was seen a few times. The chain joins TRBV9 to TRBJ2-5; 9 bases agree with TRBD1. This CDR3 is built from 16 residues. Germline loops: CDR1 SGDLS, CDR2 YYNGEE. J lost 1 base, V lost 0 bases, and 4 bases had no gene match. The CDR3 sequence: CASSVDTGGSQETQYF. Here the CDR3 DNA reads TGTGCCAGCAGCGTAGATACAGGGGGCTCCCAAGAGACCCAGTACTTC.

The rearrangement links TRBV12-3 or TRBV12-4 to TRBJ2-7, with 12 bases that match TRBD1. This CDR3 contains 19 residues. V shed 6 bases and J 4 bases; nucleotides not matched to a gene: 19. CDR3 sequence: CASSSTSPGTGGAYYEQYF. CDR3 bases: TGTGCCAGCAGCTCAACATCCCCCGGGACAGGGGGCGCCTATTACGAGCAGTACTTC.

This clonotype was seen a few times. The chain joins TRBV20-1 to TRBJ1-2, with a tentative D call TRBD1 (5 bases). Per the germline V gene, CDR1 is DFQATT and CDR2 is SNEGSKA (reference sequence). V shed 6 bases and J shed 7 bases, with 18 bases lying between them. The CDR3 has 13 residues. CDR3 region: CSARESLGGGYTF. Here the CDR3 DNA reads TGCAGTGCGAGGGAGAGCCTTGGGGGTGGCTACACCTTC.

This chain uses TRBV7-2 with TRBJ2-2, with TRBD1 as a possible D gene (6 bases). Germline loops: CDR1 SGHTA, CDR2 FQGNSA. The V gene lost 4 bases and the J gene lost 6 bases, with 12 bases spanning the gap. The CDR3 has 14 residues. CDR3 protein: CASSSKQGAGELFF. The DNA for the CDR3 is TGTGCCAGCAGCTCCAAACAGGGAGCCGGGGAGCTGTTTTTT. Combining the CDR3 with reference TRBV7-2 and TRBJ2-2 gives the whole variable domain GAGVSQSPSNKVTEKGKDVELRCDPISGHTALYWYRQSLGQGLEFLIYFQGNSAPDKSGLPSDRFSAERTGGSVSTLTIQRTQQEDSAVYLCASSSKQGAGELFFGEGSRLTVL.

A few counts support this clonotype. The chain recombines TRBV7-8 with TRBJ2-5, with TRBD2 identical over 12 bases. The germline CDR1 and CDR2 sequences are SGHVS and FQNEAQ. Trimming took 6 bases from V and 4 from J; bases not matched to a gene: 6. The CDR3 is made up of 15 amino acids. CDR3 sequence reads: CASSRTSGVGETQYF. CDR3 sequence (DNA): TGTGCCAGCAGTCGGACTAGCGGGGTAGGAGAGACCCAGTACTTC. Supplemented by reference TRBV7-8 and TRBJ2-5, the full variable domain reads GAGVSQSPRYKVAKRGQDVALRCDPISGHVSLFWYQQALGQGPEFLTYFQNEAQLDKSGLPSDRFFAERPEGSVSTLKIQRTQQEDSAVYLCASSRTSGVGETQYFGPGTRLLVL.

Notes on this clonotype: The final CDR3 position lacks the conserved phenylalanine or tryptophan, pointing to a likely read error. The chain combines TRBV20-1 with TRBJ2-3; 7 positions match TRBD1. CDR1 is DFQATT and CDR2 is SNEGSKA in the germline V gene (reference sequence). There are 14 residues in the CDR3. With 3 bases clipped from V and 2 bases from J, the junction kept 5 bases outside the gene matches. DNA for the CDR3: TGCAGTGCTAGGAGACAGGGAACCACAGATACGCAGTATTCT. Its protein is CSARRQGTTDTQYS.

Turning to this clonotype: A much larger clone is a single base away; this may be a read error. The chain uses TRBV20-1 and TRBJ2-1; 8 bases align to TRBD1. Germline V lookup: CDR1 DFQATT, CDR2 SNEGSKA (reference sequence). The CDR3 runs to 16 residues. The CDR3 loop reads CSARDGRQGNYNEQSF. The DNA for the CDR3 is TGCAGTGCTAGAGATGGGAGACAGGGGAACTACAATGAGCAGTCCTTC.

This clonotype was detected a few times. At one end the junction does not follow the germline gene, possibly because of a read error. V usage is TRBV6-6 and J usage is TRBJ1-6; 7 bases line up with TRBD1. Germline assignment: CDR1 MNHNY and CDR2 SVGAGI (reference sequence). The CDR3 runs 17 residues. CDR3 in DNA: TGTGCCAGCAGTTCCCGGGACAGAAGTACCTATAATCCACCCCTCCACTTT. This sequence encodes CASSSRDRSTYNPPLHF.

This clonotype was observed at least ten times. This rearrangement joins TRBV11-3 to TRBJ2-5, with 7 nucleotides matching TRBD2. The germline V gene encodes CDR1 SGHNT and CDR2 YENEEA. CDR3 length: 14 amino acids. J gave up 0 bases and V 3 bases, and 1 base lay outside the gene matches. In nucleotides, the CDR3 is TGTGCCAGCAGCTTCGCGGGGGACCAAGAGACCCAGTACTTC. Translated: CASSFAGDQETQYF.